Following are 20 T cell receptor beta chains from one sample sequenced in a study of blood T cell repertoires in COVID-19. Sequencing used immunoSEQ multiplex PCR; TCRdb keeps in-frame clones, though not all of them. The sample carries 270,000 or so clones, around nine tenths recorded once. The sequenced sample consisted of peripheral blood. The receptors were sampled from a man aged 35-49 years with active or convalescent COVID-19.

J is TRBJ2-5 and V is TRBV12-3 or TRBV12-4; tentative D call: TRBD1 (6 bases). Trimming pared 10 bases from V and 4 bases from J, leaving 13 bases between. The CDR3 sequence is 12 residues long. The CDR3 loop reads CATQGIGETQYF. The CDR3 nucleotides are TGTGCCACCCAGGGGATTGGAGAGACCCAGTACTTC.

The CDR3 DNA reads as TGTGCCAGCAGTCCGCGAGCGGGGATCACAGATACGCAGTATTTT. As protein: CASSPRAGITDTQYF. The chain joins TRBV28 to TRBJ2-3; TRBD2 aligns across 7 bases. The CDR3 is 15 amino acids. Germline CDR1 is MDHEN and CDR2 is SYDVKM. The junction had 7 bases not matched to a gene; V was cut back by 5 bases and J by 2 bases.

V and J are TRBV15 and TRBJ1-2; 7 nucleotides agree with TRBD1. The CDR3 totals 14 residues. Germline CDR1 LNHNV, CDR2 YYDKDF (reference sequence). Trimming at V came to 4 bases and at J to 2 bases, leaving 4 bases not matched to a gene. In DNA form, the CDR3 reads TGTGCCACCAGCACGGGCAGGGGGAACTATGGCTACACCTTC. It codes for CATSTGRGNYGYTF.

The chain carries TRBV30 and TRBJ1-5; maybe TRBD1 (5 bases). With 7 bases removed from V and 9 bases from J, the gap between germline ends came to 16 bases. The germline gives CDR1 GTSNPN, CDR2 SVGIG (reference sequence). The length of the CDR3 is 12 residues. CDR3 residues: CASRDPGGPQHF. CDR3 bases: TGTGCCTCGAGGGATCCCGGGGGGCCCCAGCATTTT.

V is TRBV6-6 and J is TRBJ2-2; TRBD2 agrees at 8 bases. CDR3 size: 14 residues. The junction had 5 bases not matched to a gene; V was cut back by 7 bases and J by 4 bases. Per germline, CDR1 MNHNY and CDR2 SVGAGI (reference sequence). CDR3 coding DNA: TGTGCCAGCATCCCGGGGGGGCGCACCGGGGAGCTGTTTTTT. It yields the protein CASIPGGRTGELFF.

The chain links TRBV9 to TRBJ2-1; possible D gene TRBD2, 5 bases. Germline values: CDR1 SGDLS, CDR2 YYNGEE. The CDR3 is 14 residues long. V was shortened by 0 bases and J by 2 bases, with 6 bases between the two germline ends. The CDR3, as DNA: TGTGCCAGCAGCGTAGGGGAGCCCTACAATGAGCAGTTCTTC. It codes for CASSVGEPYNEQFF. The complete variable domain, with remaining parts taken from reference TRBV9 and TRBJ2-1, reads DSGVTQTPKHLITATGQRVTLRCSPRSGDLSVYWYQQSLDQGLQFLIQYYNGEERAKGNILERFSAQQFPDLHSELNLSSLELGDSALYFCASSVGEPYNEQFFGPGTRLTVL.

The genes are TRBV11-2 and TRBJ2-5; 8 positions match TRBD1. The germline V gene encodes CDR1 SGHAT and CDR2 FQNNGV. The CDR3 is made up of 14 amino acids. V lost 5 bases and J lost 5; bases outside the gene matches: 7. The CDR3 loop reads CASSARQGMETQYF. Written as DNA, the CDR3 is TGTGCCAGCAGCGCGAGACAGGGGATGGAGACCCAGTACTTC.

The chain employs TRBV10-1 and TRBJ2-1; the match to TRBD2 covers 9 bases. With 4 bases clipped from V and 6 bases from J, the junction kept 4 bases outside the gene matches. Germline CDR1 and CDR2: WNHNN and SYGVQD (reference sequence). This CDR3 has 14 residues. CDR3 in DNA: TGCGCCAGCAGTGGACTAGCGGCCGCCAATGAGCAGTTCTTC. Its translation is CASSGLAAANEQFF.

The gene calls are TRBV9 and TRBJ1-2, with D unclear. The CDR3 contains 11 residues. In germline, CDR1 is SGDLS, CDR2 YYNGEE. Trimming left V 3 bases short and J 4 bases short, with 4 bases between. The CDR3 spells CASSATYGYTF. CDR3 DNA sequence: TGTGCCAGCAGCGCTACCTATGGCTACACCTTC. The full variable domain, completed using reference TRBV9 and TRBJ1-2, is DSGVTQTPKHLITATGQRVTLRCSPRSGDLSVYWYQQSLDQGLQFLIQYYNGEERAKGNILERFSAQQFPDLHSELNLSSLELGDSALYFCASSATYGYTFGSGTRLTVV.

This rearrangement joins TRBV13 to TRBJ1-2; TRBD1 aligns across 7 bases. The CDR3 has 14 residues. After removal of 3 bases from V and 0 bases from J, the junction contained 1 base not matched to a gene. CDR1 and CDR2 (germline): PRHDT, FYEKMQ (reference sequence). The CDR3 spells CASSLGQTNYGYTF. The CDR3 DNA follows: TGTGCCAGCAGCTTGGGACAGACTAACTATGGCTACACCTTC.

As DNA, the CDR3 is TGCGCCAGCAGCTTGACGGTTAGCTCCTACGAGCAGTACTTC. Translating gives CASSLTVSSYEQYF. This chain links TRBV5-1 with TRBJ2-7; D unclear. V was clipped by 1 base and J by 0 bases, with 8 bases between them. CDR3 length: 14 residues. Germline V gene sequence: CDR1 SGHRS, CDR2 YFSETQ.

The gene calls are TRBV20-1 and TRBJ1-1, with D tentatively TRBD1 (5 bases). The V end lost 6 bases, the J end lost 12 bases, and 14 bases lay between the germline ends. Germline V gene lookup returns CDR1 DFQATT and CDR2 SNEGSKA (reference sequence). The CDR3 is 10 residues long. CDR3 sequence (DNA): TGCAGTGCCCTATGGGGGGAAACTTTCTTT. Translating gives CSALWGETFF.

The chain joins TRBV6-5 to TRBJ1-2; D possibly corresponds to TRBD1 (6 bases). This CDR3 spans 13 amino acids. V lost 2 bases and J lost 7, with 11 bases in between. Germline CDR1 is MNHEY and CDR2 is SVGAGI. The CDR3: CASSYQGGGGYTF. CDR3 nucleotide sequence: TGTGCCAGCAGTTACCAGGGAGGGGGTGGCTACACCTTC.

The rearrangement uses TRBV19 and TRBJ1-6, with D possibly being TRBD1 (6 bases). Germline values: CDR1 LNHDA, CDR2 SQIVND (reference sequence). The CDR3 spans 16 residues. The V end lost 1 base, the J end lost 10 bases, and 17 bases lay between the germline ends. CDR3 nucleotide sequence: TGTGCCAGTAGTATAGGGAGTGGGGGCAGAGGGTCACCCCTCCACTTT. It specifies CASSIGSGGRGSPLHF.

The V gene is TRBV6-5, the J gene TRBJ1-1, with TRBD1 matching 7 bases. This CDR3 has 14 residues. Germline V lookup: CDR1 MNHEY, CDR2 SVGAGI. Trimming took 0 bases from V and 6 from J; bases not matched to a gene: 4. Here the CDR3 reads CASSYSKGQPEAFF. The CDR3 nucleotides read TGTGCCAGCAGTTACTCTAAGGGACAGCCTGAAGCTTTCTTT.

This chain joins TRBV4-2 and TRBJ1-6; 8 positions agree with TRBD1. CDR1 and CDR2 (germline): LGHNA, YNFKEQ. Trimming removed 0 bases from V and 9 bases from J; junction bases left unmatched: 7. The CDR3 covers 16 residues. This CDR3 reads CASSQDRTGNVSPLHF. CDR3 DNA: TGTGCCAGCAGCCAAGATAGGACAGGGAATGTTTCACCCCTCCACTTT.

The chain couples TRBV7-2 to TRBJ1-1; tentatively, D is TRBD1 (6 bases). The CDR3 has 17 amino acids. Germline CDR1 reads SGHTA; CDR2 reads FQGNSA. V was shortened by 3 bases and J by 0 bases, with 17 bases between the two germline ends. The CDR3 DNA reads TGTGCCAGCAGCTTTCCTCCCCAGGGGCGTATGAACACTGAAGCTTTCTTT. Translated: CASSFPPQGRMNTEAFF.

J is TRBJ2-3 and V is TRBV28; 12 bases align to TRBD2. Germline V CDR1 and CDR2: MDHEN, SYDVKM. CDR3 length equals 20 residues. V lost 10 bases and J lost 0; bases outside the gene matches: 20. The CDR3 loop is CAILLLGLAGLLASTDTQYF. CDR3 DNA sequence: TGTGCCATTCTCCTCCTCGGACTAGCGGGGTTGTTAGCTAGCACAGATACGCAGTATTTT.

J is TRBJ1-4 and V is TRBV2; 7 nucleotides match TRBD1. Germline V gives CDR1 SNHLY, CDR2 FYNNEI. V lost 7 bases to trimming and J lost 10 bases; unmatched junction nucleotides: 12. There are 14 residues in the CDR3. In nucleotides, the CDR3 is TGTGCCAGCACCCCGCGGGGACAGTGGGGAAAACTGTTTTTT. Residues: CASTPRGQWGKLFF.

This clone ranks as medium-sized (0.01 to 0.1%). J is TRBJ2-7 and V is TRBV7-8; 8 nucleotides agree with TRBD2. Germline V gives CDR1 SGHVS, CDR2 FQNEAQ. Trimming at V came to 4 bases and at J to 3 bases, leaving 8 bases not matched to a gene. The length of the CDR3 is 15 residues. The CDR3 nucleotides are TGTGCCAGCAGCTCTCACCGCGGGAGGAGCTACGAGCAGTACTTC. Protein product: CASSSHRGRSYEQYF. The whole variable domain, remainder taken from reference TRBV7-8 and TRBJ2-7, is GAGVSQSPRYKVAKRGQDVALRCDPISGHVSLFWYQQALGQGPEFLTYFQNEAQLDKSGLPSDRFFAERPEGSVSTLKIQRTQQEDSAVYLCASSSHRGRSYEQYFGPGTRLTVT.